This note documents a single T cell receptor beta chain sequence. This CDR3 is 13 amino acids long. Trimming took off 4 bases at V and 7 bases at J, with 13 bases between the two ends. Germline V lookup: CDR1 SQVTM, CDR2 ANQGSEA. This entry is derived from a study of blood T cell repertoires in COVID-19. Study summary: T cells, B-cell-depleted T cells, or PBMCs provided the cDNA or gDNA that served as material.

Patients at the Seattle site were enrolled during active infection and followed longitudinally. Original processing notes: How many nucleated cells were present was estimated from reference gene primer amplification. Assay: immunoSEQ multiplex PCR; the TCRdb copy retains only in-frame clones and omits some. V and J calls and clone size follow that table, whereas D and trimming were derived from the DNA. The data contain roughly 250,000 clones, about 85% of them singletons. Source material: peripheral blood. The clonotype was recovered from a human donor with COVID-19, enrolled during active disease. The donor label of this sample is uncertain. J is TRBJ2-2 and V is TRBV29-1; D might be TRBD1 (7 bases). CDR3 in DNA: TGCAGCGTTGGGCAGGGGGGTTACGGGGAGCTGTTTTTT. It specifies CSVGQGGYGELFF.